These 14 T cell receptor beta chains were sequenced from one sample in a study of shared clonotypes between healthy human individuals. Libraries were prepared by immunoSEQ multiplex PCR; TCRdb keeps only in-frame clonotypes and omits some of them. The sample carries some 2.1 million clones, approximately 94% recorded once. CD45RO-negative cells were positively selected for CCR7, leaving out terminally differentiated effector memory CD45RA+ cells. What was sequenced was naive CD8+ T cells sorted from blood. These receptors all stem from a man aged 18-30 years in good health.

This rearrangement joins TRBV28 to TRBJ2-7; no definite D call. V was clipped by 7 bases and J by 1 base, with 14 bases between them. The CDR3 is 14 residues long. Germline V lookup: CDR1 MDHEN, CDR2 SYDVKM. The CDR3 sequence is CASTKDGTSYEQYF. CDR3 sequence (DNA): TGTGCCAGCACCAAGGACGGTACATCCTACGAGCAGTACTTC.

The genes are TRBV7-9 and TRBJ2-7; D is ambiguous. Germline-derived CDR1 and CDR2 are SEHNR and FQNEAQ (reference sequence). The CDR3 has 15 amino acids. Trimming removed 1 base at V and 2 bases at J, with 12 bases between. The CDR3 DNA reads TGTGCCAGCAGCTTAGGCGGTCCGAATACCTACGAGCAGTACTTC. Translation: CASSLGGPNTYEQYF.

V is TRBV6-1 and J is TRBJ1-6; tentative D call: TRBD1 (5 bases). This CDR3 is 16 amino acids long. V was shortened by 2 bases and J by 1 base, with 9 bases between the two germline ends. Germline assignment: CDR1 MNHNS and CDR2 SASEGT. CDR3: CASSEPGQSYNSPLHF. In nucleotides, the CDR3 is TGTGCCAGCAGTGAACCAGGGCAGTCCTATAATTCACCCCTCCACTTT.

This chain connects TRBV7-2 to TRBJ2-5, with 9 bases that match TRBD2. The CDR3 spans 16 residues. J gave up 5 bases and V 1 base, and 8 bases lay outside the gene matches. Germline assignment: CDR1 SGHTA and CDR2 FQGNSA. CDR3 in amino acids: CASSLELREGLETQYF. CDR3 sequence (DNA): TGTGCCAGCAGCTTAGAGCTGCGGGAGGGCCTCGAGACCCAGTACTTC.

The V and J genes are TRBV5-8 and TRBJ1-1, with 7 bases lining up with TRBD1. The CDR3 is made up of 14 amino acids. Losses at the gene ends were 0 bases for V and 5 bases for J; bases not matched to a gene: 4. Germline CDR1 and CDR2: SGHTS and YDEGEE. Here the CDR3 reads CASSLGQGVTEAFF. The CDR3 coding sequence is TGTGCCAGCAGCTTGGGGCAGGGGGTTACTGAAGCTTTCTTT.

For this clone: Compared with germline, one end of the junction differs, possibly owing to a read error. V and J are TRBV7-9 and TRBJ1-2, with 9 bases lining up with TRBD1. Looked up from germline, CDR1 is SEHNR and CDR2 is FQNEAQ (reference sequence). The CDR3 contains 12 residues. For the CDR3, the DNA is TGTGCCAGCAGCTCGGGACAGGGACCCATCTCCTTC. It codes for CASSSGQGPISF. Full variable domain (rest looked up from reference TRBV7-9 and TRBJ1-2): DTGVSQNPRHKITKRGQNVTFRCDPISEHNRLYWYRQTLGQGPEFLTYFQNEAQLEKSRLLSDRFSAERPKGSFSTLEIQRTEQGDSAMYLCASSSGQGPISFGSGTRLTVV.

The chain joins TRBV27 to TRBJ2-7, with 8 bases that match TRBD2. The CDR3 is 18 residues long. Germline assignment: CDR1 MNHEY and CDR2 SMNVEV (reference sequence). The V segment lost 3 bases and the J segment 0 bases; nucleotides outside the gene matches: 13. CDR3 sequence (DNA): TGTGCCAGCAGTTTTCTTACGGGACTAGGTCCCAGCTCCTACGAGCAGTACTTC. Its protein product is CASSFLTGLGPSSYEQYF.

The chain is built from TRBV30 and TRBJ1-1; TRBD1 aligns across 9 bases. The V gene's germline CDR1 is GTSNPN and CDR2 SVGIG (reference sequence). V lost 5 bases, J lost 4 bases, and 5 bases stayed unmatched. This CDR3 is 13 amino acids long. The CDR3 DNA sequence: TGTGCCTGGCGGGACAGGGTTTCCACTGAAGCTTTCTTT. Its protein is CAWRDRVSTEAFF.

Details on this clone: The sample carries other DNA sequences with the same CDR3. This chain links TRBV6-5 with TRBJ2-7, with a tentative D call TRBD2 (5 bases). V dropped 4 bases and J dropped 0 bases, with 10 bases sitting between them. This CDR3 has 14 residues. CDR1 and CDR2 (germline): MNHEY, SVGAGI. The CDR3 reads CASSFGGPSYEQYF. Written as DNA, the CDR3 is TGTGCCAGCAGTTTCGGCGGGCCCTCCTACGAGCAGTACTTC.

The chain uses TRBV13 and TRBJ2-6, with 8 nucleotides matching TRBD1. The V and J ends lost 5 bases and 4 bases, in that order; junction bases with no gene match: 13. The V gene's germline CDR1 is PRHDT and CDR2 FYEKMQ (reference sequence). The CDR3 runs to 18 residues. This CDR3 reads CASSPEAGGARGANVLTF. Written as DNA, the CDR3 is TGTGCCAGCAGCCCCGAGGCAGGGGGCGCGAGGGGGGCCAACGTCCTGACTTTC.

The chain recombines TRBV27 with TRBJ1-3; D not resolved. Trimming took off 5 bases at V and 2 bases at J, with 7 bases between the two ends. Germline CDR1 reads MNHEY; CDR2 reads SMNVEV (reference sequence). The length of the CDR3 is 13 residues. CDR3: CASSPLPGNTIYF. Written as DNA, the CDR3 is TGTGCCAGCAGTCCCCTGCCTGGAAACACCATATATTTT.

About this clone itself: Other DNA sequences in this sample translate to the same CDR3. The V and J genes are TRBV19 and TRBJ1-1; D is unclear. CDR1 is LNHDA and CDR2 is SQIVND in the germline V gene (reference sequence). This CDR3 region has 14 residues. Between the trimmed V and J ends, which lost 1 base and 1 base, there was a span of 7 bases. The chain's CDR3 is CASSIGEGNTEAFF. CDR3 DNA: TGTGCCAGTAGTATAGGAGAGGGGAACACTGAAGCTTTCTTT.

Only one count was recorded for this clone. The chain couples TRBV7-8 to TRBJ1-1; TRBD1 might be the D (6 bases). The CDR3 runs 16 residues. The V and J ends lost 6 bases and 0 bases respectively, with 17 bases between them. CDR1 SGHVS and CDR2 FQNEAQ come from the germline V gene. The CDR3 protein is CASSLGGLSMNTEAFF. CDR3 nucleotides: TGTGCCAGCAGTTTGGGGGGCTTATCCATGAACACTGAAGCTTTCTTT.

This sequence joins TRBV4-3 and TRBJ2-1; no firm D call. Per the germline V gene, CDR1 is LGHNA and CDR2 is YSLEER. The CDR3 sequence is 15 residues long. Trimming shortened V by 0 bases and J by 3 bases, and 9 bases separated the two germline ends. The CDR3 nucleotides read TGCGCCAGCAGCCAAGATCGCTCGATCTACAATGAGCAGTTCTTC. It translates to CASSQDRSIYNEQFF.